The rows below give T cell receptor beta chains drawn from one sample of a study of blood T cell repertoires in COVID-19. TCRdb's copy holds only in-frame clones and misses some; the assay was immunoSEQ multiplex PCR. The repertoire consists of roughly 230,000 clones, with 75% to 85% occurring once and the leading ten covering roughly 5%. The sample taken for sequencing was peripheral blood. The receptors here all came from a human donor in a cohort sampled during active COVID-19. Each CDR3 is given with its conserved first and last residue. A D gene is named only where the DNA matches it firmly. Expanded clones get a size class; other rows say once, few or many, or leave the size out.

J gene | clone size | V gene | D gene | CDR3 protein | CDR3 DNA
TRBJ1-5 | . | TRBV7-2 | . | CASSLVTGLQHF | TGTGCCAGCAGCTTAGTGACAGGCTTGCAGCATTTT
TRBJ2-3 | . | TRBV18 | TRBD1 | CASSPIRDRGYASTDTQYF | TGTGCCAGCTCACCAATAAGGGACAGGGGTTATGCTAGCACAGATACGCAGTATTTT
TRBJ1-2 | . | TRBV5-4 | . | CASSSDATVRYGYTF | TGTGCCAGCAGCTCCGACGCGACAGTCCGCTATGGCTACACCTTC
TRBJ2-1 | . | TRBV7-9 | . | CASSSRPQGSPQFF | TGTGCCAGCAGCTCACGCCCTCAGGGGTCCCCGCAGTTCTTC
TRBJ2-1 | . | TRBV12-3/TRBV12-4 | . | CASSSGLVEQFF | TGTGCCAGCAGTTCGGGACTTGTTGAGCAGTTCTTC
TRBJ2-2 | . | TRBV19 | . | CASSTTDTGELFF | TGTGCCAGTAGTACAACAGATACCGGGGAGCTGTTTTTT
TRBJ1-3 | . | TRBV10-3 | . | CAIRNTGTGNTIYF | TGTGCCATCAGGAATACAGGGACTGGAAACACCATATATTTT
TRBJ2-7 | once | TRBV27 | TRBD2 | CASSLGTSWGRQYEQYF | TGTGCCAGCAGTTTAGGGACTAGCTGGGGCAGGCAATACGAGCAGTACTTC
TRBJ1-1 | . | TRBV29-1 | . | CSVNDGKRVNTEAFF | TGCAGCGTCAATGACGGGAAAAGGGTGAACACTGAAGCTTTCTTT
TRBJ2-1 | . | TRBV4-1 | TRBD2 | CASSQGREGPYNEQFF | TGCGCCAGCAGCCAAGGTCGGGAGGGCCCCTACAATGAGCAGTTCTTC
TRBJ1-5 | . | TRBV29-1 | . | CSVEELEGVNQPQHF | TGCAGCGTTGAAGAATTAGAGGGAGTCAATCAGCCCCAGCATTTT